The entry that follows covers one TCR beta chain sequence. Its antigen is as yet unknown. One entry per CDR3 protein results from TCRdb running MiXCR on the reads. The sample has about 770,000 distinct CDR3 sequences; about 28% are singletons. Trimming removed 0 bases at V and 2 bases at J, with 9 bases between. The CDR3 contains 15 residues. CDR1 is LNHNV, CDR2 YYDKDF, per germline (reference sequence). This entry is derived from a study of T cell repertoires in cytomegalovirus infection. This specimen was cultured CD8+ T cells from PBMCs, taken from culture after CMV antigen stimulation. The V gene is TRBV15, the J gene TRBJ2-3, with D perhaps given as TRBD1 or TRBD2 (5 bases each). This clonotype originated in a human donor in good health (CMV status not recorded). Some clones in this sample may be carry-over from other donors' samples. CDR3 sequence reads: CATSRDRDPTDTQYF. For the CDR3, the DNA is TGTGCCACCAGCAGAGATCGGGACCCCACAGATACGCAGTATTTT.